This T cell receptor beta chain was obtained from a study of blood T cell repertoires in COVID-19. Study overall: Donors in the United States, Italy and Spain gave samples during acute or convalescent COVID-19. PBMCs, B-cell-depleted T cells, or T cells provided the cDNA or gDNA that made up the material.

CDR1 is PRHDT, CDR2 FYEKMQ, per germline (reference sequence). After removal of 5 bases from V and 3 bases from J, the junction contained 6 bases not matched to a gene. CDR3 length: 14 residues. In the original analysis: The assay estimated nucleated cells by amplifying reference gene primers. The data were produced by immunoSEQ multiplex PCR, yet TCRdb's version contains in-frame clones alone and is incomplete. The V and J calls and clone size come from that table; D and trimming were worked out from the DNA. The top ten clones hold over 3% of a sample with roughly 250,000 clones, approximately 79% of them seen once.

The sequence was collected from a woman between 40 and 55 years old with active or convalescent COVID-19. The material sequenced was peripheral blood. V gene TRBV13 combines with J gene TRBJ1-1; 7 nucleotides match TRBD1. CDR3 nucleotides: TGTGCCAGCAGCACAGGGGTCAGGGACACTGAAGCTTTCTTT. Protein sequence: CASSTGVRDTEAFF.